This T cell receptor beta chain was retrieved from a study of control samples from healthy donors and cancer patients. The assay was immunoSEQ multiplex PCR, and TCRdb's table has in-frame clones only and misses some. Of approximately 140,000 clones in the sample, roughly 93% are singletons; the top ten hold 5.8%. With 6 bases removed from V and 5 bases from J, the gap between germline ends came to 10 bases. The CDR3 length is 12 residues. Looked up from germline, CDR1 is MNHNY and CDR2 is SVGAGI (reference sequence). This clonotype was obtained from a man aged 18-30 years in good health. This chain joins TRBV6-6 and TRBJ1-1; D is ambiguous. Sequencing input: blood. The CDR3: CASRHRGTEAFF. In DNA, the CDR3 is TGTGCCAGCAGGCACCGGGGAACTGAAGCTTTCTTT.